A selection of T cell receptor beta chains follows, all from one sample in a study of tumor-infiltrating lymphocytes in primary liver carcinoma. Each CDR3 protein gets one entry after TCRdb re-called the multiplex PCR reads with MiXCR. The table lists about 190,000 distinct CDR3 sequences, about 82% of them singletons. The sequenced sample consisted of tumor tissue from primary liver carcinoma. All receptors come from a man in his forties with primary liver carcinoma and hepatitis B virus infection. Both conserved end residues are part of each CDR3. The D gene is left open where the match is weak. Clone size is stated in some rows and not others, as once, few, many or a class when expanded.

V	J	D	size	length	CDR3	DNA
TRBV12-3/TRBV12-4	TRBJ1-1	.	.	13	CTSSLSGAAEAVF	TGTACCAGCAGTCTTTCAGGGGCCGCTGAAGCTGTCTTT
TRBV12-3/TRBV12-4	TRBJ1-6	.	.	14	CVSSLLATDTPSHF	TGTGTTAGCAGCCTTTTAGCGACGGATACACCGTCCCACTTT
TRBV6-6	TRBJ1-1	.	once	14	CASSGIWVRTEAFF	TGTGCCAGCAGTGGTATATGGGTAAGGACTGAAGCTTTCTTT
TRBV10-3	TRBJ1-1	.	.	12	CAIKQKGTETFF	TGTGCCATCAAGCAGAAGGGCACTGAAACTTTCTTT
TRBV4-3	TRBJ1-2	.	.	13	CAGSQEGKYGYTF	TGCGCCGGCAGCCAAGAGGGCAAGTATGGCTACACCTTC
TRBV29-1	TRBJ2-5	.	.	11	CSVDRVETQYF	TGCAGCGTTGATCGGGTAGAGACTCAGTACTTC
TRBV7-9	TRBJ1-2	.	many	12	CASSLGNYGYTF	TGTGCCAGCAGCTTAGGGAACTATGGCTACACCTTC
TRBV29-1	TRBJ2-2	TRBD1	.	15	CSIVGQGDHTGEQFF	TGCAGCATTGTTGGACAGGGGGATCACACCGGGGAGCAGTTTTTT
TRBV11-2	TRBJ2-7	.	.	14	CSSSLWGYRDEHYF	TGTTCGAGCAGCCTCTGGGGCTATCGGGACGAGCACTACTTC
TRBV4-1	TRBJ2-2	.	.	19	CASSQLYIPHRVKTGELFF	TGCGCCAGCAGCCAACTCTATATTCCCCATCGGGTGAAGACCGGGGAGCTGTTTTTT
TRBV10-2	TRBJ2-7	.	.	11	CASGENYDQNF	TGCGCCAGCGGTGAAAACTACGATCAGAACTTC
TRBV29-1	TRBJ1-5	.	.	13	CSVVGHINHPQHF	TGCAGCGTTGTCGGACACATCAATCATCCACAGCATTTT
TRBV5-4	TRBJ2-3	.	.	13	CAISSRQADKQYF	TGTGCCATCAGCTCCCGACAGGCAGATAAGCAGTATTTT
TRBV6-5	TRBJ2-1	.	.	16	CASSSSMSASYNEQSF	TGTGCCAGCAGTTCTTCTATGAGCGCCTCCTACAATGAGCAGTCCTTC
TRBV12-3/TRBV12-4	TRBJ1-2	.	.	12	CAIERGVDGYTF	TGTGCCATCGAACGTGGGGTCGATGGCTACACCTTC
TRBV11-2	TRBJ2-6	TRBD1	.	21	CASSMGGDRGNSLSGANVLTF	TGTGCAAGCAGCATGGGGGGAGACAGGGGTAATTCCCTCTCTGGGGCCAACGTCCTGACTTTC
TRBV6-1	TRBJ2-5	.	once	18	CARSENLMGADVGETQYF	TGTGCCAGGAGTGAAAATTTAATGGGGGCGGACGTTGGAGAGACCCAGTACTTC
TRBV29-1	TRBJ2-7	.	many	11	CSVAGAREQYF	TGCAGCGTTGCTGGGGCTAGAGAGCAGTACTTC
TRBV7-8	TRBJ2-3	TRBD2	once	15	CVSSLRLAGENTQYF	TGTGTCAGCAGCTTGAGACTAGCGGGAGAGAATACGCAGTATTTT
TRBV6-2/TRBV6-3	TRBJ2-7	TRBD2	few	15	CASRYKPSGSYEQYF	TGTGCCAGCCGTTATAAGCCTAGCGGTTCCTACGAGCAGTACTTC
TRBV6-2/TRBV6-3	TRBJ2-3	.	.	13	CASSSALSNTQYF	TGTGCCAGCAGTTCGGCATTATCTAATACGCAGTATTTT
TRBV10-1	TRBJ2-3	.	.	15	CVSRANGSGTDTQYF	TGCGTCAGCAGGGCTAACGGGAGTGGGACAGATACGCAGTATTTT
TRBV4-2	TRBJ2-3	TRBD2	.	16	CDSSQDLGTRGCTQYF	TGTGACAGCAGCCAAGATTTGGGGACTAGGGGCTGTACGCAGTATTTT
TRBV29-1	TRBJ2-3	.	.	15	CSVEGGPGITGTLYF	TGCAGCGTTGAGGGCGGGCCCGGCATCACAGGTACGCTGTATTTC